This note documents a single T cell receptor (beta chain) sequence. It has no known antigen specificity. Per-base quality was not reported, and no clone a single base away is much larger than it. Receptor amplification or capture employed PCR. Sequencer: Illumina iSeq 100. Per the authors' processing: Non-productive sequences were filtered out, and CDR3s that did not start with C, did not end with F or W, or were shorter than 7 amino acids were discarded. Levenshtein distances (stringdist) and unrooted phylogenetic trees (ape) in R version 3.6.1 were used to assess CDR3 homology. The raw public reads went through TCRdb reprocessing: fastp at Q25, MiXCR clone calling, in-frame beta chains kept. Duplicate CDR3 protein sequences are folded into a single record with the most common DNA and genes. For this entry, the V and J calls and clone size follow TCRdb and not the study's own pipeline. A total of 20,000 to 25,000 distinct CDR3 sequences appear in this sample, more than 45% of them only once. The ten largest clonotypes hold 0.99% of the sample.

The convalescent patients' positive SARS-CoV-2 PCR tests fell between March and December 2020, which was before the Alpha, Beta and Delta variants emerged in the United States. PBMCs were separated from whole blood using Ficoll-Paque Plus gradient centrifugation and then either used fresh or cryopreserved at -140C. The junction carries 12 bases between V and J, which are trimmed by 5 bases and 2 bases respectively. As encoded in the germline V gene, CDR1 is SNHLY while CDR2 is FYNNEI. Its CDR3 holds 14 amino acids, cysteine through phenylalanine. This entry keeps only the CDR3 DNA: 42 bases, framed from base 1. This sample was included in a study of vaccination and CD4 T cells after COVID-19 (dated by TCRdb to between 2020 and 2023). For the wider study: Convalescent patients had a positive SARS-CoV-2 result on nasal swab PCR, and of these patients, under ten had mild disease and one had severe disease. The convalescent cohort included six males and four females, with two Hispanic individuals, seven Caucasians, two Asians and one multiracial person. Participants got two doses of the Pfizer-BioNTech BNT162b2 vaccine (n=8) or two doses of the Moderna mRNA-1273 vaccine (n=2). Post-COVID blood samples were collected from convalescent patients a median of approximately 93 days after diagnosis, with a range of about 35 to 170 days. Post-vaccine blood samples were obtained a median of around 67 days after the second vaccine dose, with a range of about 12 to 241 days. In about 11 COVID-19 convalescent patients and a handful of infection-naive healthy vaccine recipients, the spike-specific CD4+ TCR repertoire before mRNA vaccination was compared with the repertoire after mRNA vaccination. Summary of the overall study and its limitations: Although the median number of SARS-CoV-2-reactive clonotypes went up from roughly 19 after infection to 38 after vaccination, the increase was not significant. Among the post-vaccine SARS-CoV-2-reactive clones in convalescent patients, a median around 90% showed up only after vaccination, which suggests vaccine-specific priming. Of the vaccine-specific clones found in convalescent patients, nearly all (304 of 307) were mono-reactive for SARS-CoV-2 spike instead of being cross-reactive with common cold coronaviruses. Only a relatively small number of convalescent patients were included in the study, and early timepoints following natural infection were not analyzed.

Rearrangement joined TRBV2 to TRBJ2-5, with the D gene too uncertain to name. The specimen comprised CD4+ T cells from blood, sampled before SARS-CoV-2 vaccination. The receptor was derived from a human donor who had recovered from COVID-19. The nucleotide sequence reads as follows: TGTGCCAGCAGTCCACCCGGGCCACAAGAGACCCAGTACTTC. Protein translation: CASSPPGPQETQYF.